The 10 T cell receptor beta chains given below trace back to one sample, sequenced in a study of cytomegalovirus exposure and HLA in healthy donors. PCR employed 60 Vbeta and 13 Jbeta primers. Sequenced by immunoSEQ multiplex PCR; TCRdb stores in-frame clones only, minus some. The table includes 200,000 to 250,000 clones, approximately 82% detected once. The sample was PBMCs. The source is a woman aged 55-69 years in good health and CMV-seropositive.

The J gene is TRBJ2-1, the V gene TRBV28; TRBD2 is a possible D gene (7 bases). Trimming took 8 bases from V and 5 from J, leaving 16 bases between them. The CDR3 is made up of 14 amino acids. Germline-derived CDR1 and CDR2 are MDHEN and SYDVKM. The CDR3 spells CASRVGGAHNEQFF. CDR3 sequence (DNA): TGTGCCAGCCGCGTTGGGGGGGCCCACAATGAGCAGTTCTTC. The full variable domain, rest sourced from reference TRBV28 and TRBJ2-1, is DVKVTQSSRYLVKRTGEKVFLECVQDMDHENMFWYRQDPGLGLRLIYFSYDVKMKEKGDIPEGYSVSREKKERFSLILESASTNQTSMYLCASRVGGAHNEQFFGPGTRLTVL.

The chain has TRBV5-4 and TRBJ1-2; 10 nucleotides line up with TRBD1. The CDR3 has 16 amino acids. CDR1 is SGHNT, CDR2 YYREEE, per germline (reference sequence). The V and J ends lost 0 bases and 2 bases, in that order; junction bases with no gene match: 4. CDR3 loop: CASSLAGTGANYGYTF. CDR3 coding DNA: TGTGCCAGCAGCTTGGCCGGGACAGGGGCAAACTATGGCTACACCTTC.

The chain carries TRBV5-6 and TRBJ2-7; 13 bases match TRBD2. This CDR3 region has 15 residues. Unmatched junction bases numbered 6, after V lost 4 bases and J lost 5 bases. Germline CDR1 SGHDT, CDR2 YYEEEE. CDR3 DNA sequence: TGTGCCAGCAGCAGACGGACTAGCGGGAGCGACGAGCAGTACTTC. This gives the protein CASSRRTSGSDEQYF.

Concerning this clone: One end of the junction is discordant with germline, which a read error may explain. The chain uses TRBV7-7 and TRBJ1-4; TRBD1 aligns across 8 bases. CDR3 length equals 13 residues. From germline, CDR1 is SSHAT and CDR2 FNYEAQ (reference sequence). The CDR3 sequence: CASSSDRGAKLFF. DNA for the CDR3: TGTGCTAGCAGTTCCGACAGGGGCGCGAAACTGTTTTTT.

This clone was observed a single time. The J gene is TRBJ2-2, the V gene TRBV5-1; TRBD2 might be the D (5 bases). Germline values: CDR1 SGHRS, CDR2 YFSETQ. Trimming cost V 5 bases and J 2 bases, with 7 bases left between them. This CDR3 spans 13 amino acids. Written as DNA, the CDR3 is TGCGCCAGCAGTTCGGGAAACACCGGGGAGCTGTTTTTT. Residues: CASSSGNTGELFF.

The chain combines TRBV6-5 with TRBJ2-7; 8 bases are a match to TRBD1. CDR1 MNHEY and CDR2 SVGAGI come from the germline V gene. This CDR3 is built from 15 residues. Losses at the gene ends were 2 bases for V and 2 bases for J; bases not matched to a gene: 5. The CDR3: CASSYGTGATYEQYF. The CDR3 nucleotides are TGTGCCAGCAGTTACGGGACAGGCGCAACCTACGAGCAGTACTTC.

This sequence joins TRBV5-6 and TRBJ2-1; 7 bases map to TRBD2. The CDR3 consists of 16 residues. Losses at the gene ends were 1 base for V and 0 bases for J; bases not matched to a gene: 4. Germline CDR1 SGHDT, CDR2 YYEEEE. The CDR3 sequence is CASSLYGRISYNEQFF. For the CDR3, the DNA is TGTGCCAGCAGCTTGTACGGGAGGATCTCCTACAATGAGCAGTTCTTC.

This clone was observed a single time. The rearrangement joins TRBV9 to TRBJ1-5; tentatively, D is TRBD1 (6 bases). Germline V lookup: CDR1 SGDLS, CDR2 YYNGEE. This CDR3 contains 14 residues. V shed 4 bases and J shed 6 bases, with 14 bases lying between them. The CDR3 here is CASSPRQEGQPQHF. CDR3 coding DNA: TGTGCCAGCAGCCCCCGACAGGAAGGTCAGCCCCAGCATTTT.

This clone was counted between two and nine times. V usage is TRBV18 and J usage is TRBJ2-7; 15 nucleotides agree with TRBD2. CDR1 is KGHSH and CDR2 is LQKENI in the germline V gene. The CDR3 is made up of 18 amino acids. V gave up 3 bases and J gave up 0 bases; unmatched junction bases: 6. CDR3 DNA: TGTGCCAGCTCACCGGGACTAGCGGGAGGAAAGGCCTCCTACGAGCAGTACTTC. Translation gives CASSPGLAGGKASYEQYF.

This clone has just a few counts. The chain combines TRBV10-1 with TRBJ2-5, with TRBD1 identical over 9 bases. This CDR3 region has 15 residues. Germline CDR1 reads WNHNN; CDR2 reads SYGVQD (reference sequence). J gave up 2 bases and V 3 bases, and 4 bases lay outside the gene matches. CDR3: CASSDGTGIQETQYF. CDR3 coding DNA: TGCGCCAGCAGTGACGGGACAGGGATTCAAGAGACCCAGTACTTC.